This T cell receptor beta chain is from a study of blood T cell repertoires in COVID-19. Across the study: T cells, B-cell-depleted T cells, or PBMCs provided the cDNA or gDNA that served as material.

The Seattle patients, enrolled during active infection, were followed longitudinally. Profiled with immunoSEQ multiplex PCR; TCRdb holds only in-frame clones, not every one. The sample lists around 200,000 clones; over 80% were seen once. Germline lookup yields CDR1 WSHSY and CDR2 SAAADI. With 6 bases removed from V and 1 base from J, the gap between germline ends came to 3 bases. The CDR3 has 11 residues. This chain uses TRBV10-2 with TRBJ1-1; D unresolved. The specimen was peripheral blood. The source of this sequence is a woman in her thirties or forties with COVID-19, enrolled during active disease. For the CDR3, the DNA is TGCGCCAGCAGCCAGAACACTGAAGCTTTCTTT. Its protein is CASSQNTEAFF.